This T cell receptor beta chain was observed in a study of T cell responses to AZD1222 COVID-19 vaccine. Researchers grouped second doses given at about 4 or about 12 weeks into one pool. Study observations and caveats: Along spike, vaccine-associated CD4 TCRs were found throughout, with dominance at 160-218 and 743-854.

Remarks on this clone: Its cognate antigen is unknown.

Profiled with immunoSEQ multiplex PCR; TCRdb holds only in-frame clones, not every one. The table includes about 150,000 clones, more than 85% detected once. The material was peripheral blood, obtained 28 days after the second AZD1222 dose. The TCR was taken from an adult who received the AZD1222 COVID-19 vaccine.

The CDR3 coding sequence is TGTGCCAGCAGGGGACAGTTGAGCTCCTACGAGCAGTACTTC. It yields the protein CASRGQLSSYEQYF. J is TRBJ2-7 and V is TRBV2; 7 nucleotides agree with TRBD1. This CDR3 has 14 residues. Germline V gene sequence: CDR1 SNHLY, CDR2 FYNNEI. The ends lost 6 bases at V and 0 bases at J; junction bases unmatched: 5.